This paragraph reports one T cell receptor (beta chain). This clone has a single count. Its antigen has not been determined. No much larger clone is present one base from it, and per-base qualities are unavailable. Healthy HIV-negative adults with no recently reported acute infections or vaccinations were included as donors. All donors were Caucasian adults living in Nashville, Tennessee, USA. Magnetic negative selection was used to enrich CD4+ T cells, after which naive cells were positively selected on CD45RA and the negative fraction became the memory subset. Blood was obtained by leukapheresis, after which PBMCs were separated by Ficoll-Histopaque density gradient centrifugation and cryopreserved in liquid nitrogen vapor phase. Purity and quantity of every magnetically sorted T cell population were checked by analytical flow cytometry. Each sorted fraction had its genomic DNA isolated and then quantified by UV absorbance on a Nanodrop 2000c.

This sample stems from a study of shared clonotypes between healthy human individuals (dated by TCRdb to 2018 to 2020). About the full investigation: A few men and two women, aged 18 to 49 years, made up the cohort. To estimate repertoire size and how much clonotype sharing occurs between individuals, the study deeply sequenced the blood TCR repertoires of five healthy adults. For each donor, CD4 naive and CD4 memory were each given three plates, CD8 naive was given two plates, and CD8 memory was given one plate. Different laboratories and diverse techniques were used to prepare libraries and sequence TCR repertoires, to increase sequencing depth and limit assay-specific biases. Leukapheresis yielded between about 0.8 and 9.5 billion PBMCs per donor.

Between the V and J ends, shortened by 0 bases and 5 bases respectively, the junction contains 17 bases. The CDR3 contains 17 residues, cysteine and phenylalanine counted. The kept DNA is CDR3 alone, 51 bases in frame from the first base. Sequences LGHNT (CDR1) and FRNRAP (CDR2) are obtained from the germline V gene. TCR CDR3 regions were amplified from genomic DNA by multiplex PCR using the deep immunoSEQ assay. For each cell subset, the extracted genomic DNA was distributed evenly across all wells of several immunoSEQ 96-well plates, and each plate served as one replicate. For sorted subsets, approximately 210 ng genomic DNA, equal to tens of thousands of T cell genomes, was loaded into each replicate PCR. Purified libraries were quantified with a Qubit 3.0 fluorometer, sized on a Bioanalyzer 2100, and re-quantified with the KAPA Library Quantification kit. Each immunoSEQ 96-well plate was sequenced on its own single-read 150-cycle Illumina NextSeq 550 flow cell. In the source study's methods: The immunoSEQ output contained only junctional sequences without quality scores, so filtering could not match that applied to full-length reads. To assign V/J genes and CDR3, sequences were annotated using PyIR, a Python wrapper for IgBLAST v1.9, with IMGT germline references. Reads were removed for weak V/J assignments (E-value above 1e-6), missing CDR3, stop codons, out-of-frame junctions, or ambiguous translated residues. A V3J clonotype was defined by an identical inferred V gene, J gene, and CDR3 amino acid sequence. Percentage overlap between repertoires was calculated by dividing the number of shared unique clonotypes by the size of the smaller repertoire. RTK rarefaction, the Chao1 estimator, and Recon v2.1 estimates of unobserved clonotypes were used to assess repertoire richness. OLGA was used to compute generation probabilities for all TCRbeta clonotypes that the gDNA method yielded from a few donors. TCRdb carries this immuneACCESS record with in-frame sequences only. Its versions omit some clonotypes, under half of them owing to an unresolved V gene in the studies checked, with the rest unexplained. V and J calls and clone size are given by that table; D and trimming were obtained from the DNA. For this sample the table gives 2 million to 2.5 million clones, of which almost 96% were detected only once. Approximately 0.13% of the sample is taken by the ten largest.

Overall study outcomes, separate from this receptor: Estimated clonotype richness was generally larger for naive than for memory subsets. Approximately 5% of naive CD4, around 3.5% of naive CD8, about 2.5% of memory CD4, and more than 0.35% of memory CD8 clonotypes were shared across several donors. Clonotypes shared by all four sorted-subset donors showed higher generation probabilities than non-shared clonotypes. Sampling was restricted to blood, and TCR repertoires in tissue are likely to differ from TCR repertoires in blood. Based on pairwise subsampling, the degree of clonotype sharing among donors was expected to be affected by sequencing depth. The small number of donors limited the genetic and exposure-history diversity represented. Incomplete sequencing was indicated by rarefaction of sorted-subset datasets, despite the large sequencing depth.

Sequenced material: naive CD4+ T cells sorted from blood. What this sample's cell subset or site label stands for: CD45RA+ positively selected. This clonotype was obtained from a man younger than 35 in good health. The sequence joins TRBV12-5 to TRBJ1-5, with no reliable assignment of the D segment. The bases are TGTGCTAGTGGTTTGGTACTAGGTGGATTGAGCGATCAGCCCCAGCATTTT. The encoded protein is CASGLVLGGLSDQPQHF.